What follows are 5 T cell receptor beta chains derived from one specimen sequenced in a study of cytomegalovirus exposure and HLA in healthy donors. The study ran its PCR with 60 Vbeta and 13 Jbeta primers. The data were produced by immunoSEQ multiplex PCR, yet TCRdb's version contains in-frame clones alone and is incomplete. The sample lists more than 140,000 clones, over 70% seen once, with approximately 6% in the top ten. The specimen sequenced was PBMCs. These receptors were taken from a man under 40 in good health and CMV-seropositive.

This clone was recorded only once. The CDR3 DNA is TGTGCCAGCAGCTTAAGGGGGCGCCGGGACTGGTACGAGCAGTACTTC. Translation: CASSLRGRRDWYEQYF. J is TRBJ2-7 and V is TRBV7-2, with TRBD1 as a possible D gene (7 bases). Germline values: CDR1 SGHTA, CDR2 FQGNSA. Trimming left V 2 bases short and J 4 bases short, with 18 bases between. The CDR3 has 16 residues.

The rearrangement uses TRBV29-1 and TRBJ1-1, with TRBD1 as a possible D gene (5 bases). The CDR3 consists of 12 residues. The V end lost 5 bases, the J end lost 5 bases, and 12 bases lay between the germline ends. The germline V gene has CDR1 SQVTM and CDR2 ANQGSEA. CDR3 sequence reads: CSVSSGSTEAFF. The CDR3 DNA reads TGCAGCGTTAGTTCAGGGTCGACTGAAGCTTTCTTT.

This clone showed up just once. The gene calls are TRBV9 and TRBJ2-1; 7 bases agree with TRBD2. Looked up from germline, CDR1 is SGDLS and CDR2 is YYNGEE. Trimming cost V 4 bases and J 4 bases; bases outside gene matches: 11. The CDR3 contains 16 residues. The CDR3 is CASSPRTGTNYNEQFF. The CDR3 region has the DNA TGTGCCAGCAGCCCTCGAACCGGGACTAATTACAATGAGCAGTTCTTC.

The chain combines TRBV5-1 with TRBJ2-2; the match to TRBD2 covers 13 bases. CDR1 is SGHRS, CDR2 YFSETQ, per germline. V was clipped by 3 bases and J by 0 bases; unmatched bases: 2. The CDR3 extends over 17 amino acids. CDR3 protein: CASSSGTSGTNTGELFF. CDR3 DNA: TGCGCCAGCAGCTCCGGGACTAGCGGGACGAACACCGGGGAGCTGTTTTTT.

V gene TRBV4-2 combines with J gene TRBJ2-1; TRBD2 is a possible D gene (6 bases). Trimming cost V 4 bases and J 0 bases, with 16 bases left between them. CDR3 length: 17 residues. From germline, CDR1 is LGHNA and CDR2 YNFKEQ. CDR3 region: CASSPGGTGISYNEQFF. The CDR3 coding sequence is TGTGCCAGCAGCCCCGGGGGTACAGGCATCTCCTACAATGAGCAGTTCTTC.